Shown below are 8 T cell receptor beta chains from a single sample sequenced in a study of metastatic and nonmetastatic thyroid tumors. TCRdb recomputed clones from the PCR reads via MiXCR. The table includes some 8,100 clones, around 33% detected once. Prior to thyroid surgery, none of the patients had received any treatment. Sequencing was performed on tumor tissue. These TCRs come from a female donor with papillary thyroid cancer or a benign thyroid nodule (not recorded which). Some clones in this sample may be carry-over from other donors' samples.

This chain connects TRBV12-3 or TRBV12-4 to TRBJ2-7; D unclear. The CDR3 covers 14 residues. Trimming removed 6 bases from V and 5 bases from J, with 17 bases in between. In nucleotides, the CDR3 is TGTGCCAGCAGCCCCTCCTACGGTGGTGACGAGCAGTACTTC. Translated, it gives CASSPSYGGDEQYF.

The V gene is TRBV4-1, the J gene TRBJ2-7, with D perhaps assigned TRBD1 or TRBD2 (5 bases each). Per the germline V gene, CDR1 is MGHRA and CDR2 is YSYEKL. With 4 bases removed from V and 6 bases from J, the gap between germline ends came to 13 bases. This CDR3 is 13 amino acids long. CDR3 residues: CASSPRDGFEQYF. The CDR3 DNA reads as TGCGCCAGCAGCCCTCGGGACGGGTTCGAGCAGTACTTC.

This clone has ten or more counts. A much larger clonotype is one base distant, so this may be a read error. The CDR3 coding sequence is TGCGGTGCGCGACCCCGGGACAGGGGATTGGGCTACACCTTC. This gives the protein CGARPRDRGLGYTF. J is TRBJ1-2 and V is TRBV20-1; TRBD1 aligns across 10 bases. Germline-derived CDR1 and CDR2 are DFQATT and SNEGSKA (reference sequence). The CDR3 runs 14 residues.

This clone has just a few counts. The CDR3 loop reads CASSLHRLEVSSYNEQFF. CDR3 nucleotides: TGTGCCAGCAGTTTACATCGACTGGAGGTGAGCTCCTACAATGAGCAGTTCTTC. The chain links TRBV27 to TRBJ2-1, with D perhaps matching TRBD2 (5 bases). The CDR3 consists of 18 residues. The V end was cut by 2 bases, the J end by 0 bases, with 17 bases between. CDR1 MNHEY and CDR2 SMNVEV come from the germline V gene (reference sequence).

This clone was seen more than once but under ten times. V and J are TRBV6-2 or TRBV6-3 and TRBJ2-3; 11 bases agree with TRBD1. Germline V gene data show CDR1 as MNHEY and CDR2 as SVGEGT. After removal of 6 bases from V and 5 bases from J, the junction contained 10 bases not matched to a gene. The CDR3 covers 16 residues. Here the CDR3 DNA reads TGTGCCAGCAGCCGAATATGGGACAGGGGGGTAGATACGCAGTATTTT. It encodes CASSRIWDRGVDTQYF.

The CDR3 nucleotides read TGTGCCAGCAGTGAAGGAGGCAGCACAGATACGCAGTATTTT. Translated, it gives CASSEGGSTDTQYF. V and J are TRBV6-1 and TRBJ2-3; D call uncertain. Germline CDR1 and CDR2: MNHNS and SASEGT. V was pared by 1 base and J by 0 bases, with 5 bases between. CDR3 length: 14 residues.

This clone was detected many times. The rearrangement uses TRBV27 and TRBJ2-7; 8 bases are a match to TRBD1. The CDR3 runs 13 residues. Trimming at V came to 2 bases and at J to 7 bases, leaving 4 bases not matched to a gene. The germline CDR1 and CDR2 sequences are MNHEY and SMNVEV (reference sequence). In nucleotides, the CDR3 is TGTGCCAGCAGTTTAGCAGGGGGCAGAGAGCAGTACTTC. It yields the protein CASSLAGGREQYF.

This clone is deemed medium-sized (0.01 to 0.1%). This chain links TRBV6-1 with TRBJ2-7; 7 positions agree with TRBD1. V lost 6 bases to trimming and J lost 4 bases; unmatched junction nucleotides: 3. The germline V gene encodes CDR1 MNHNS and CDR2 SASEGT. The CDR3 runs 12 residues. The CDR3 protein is CASSEQGYEQYF. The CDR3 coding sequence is TGTGCCAGCAGCGAACAGGGGTACGAGCAGTACTTC.